The T cell receptor beta chain under discussion was sequenced for a study of blood T cells in healthy people across ages. The CDR3 totals 16 residues. Looked up from germline, CDR1 is MNHEY and CDR2 is SMNVEV (reference sequence). V lost 6 bases and J 4 bases, leaving 20 bases between the germline ends. Study observations and caveats: Strong correlation was found linking TCR beta diversity to naive T cell percentage. While age rose, TCR beta diversity per million T cells dropped in a roughly linear way.

Worth noting for this clonotype: Its specificity is not known.

The authors ran a second PCR of about 6 to 11 cycles using a sample-barcoded 5' primer and a J-beta primer mix. TCRdb re-analysed the 5' RACE reads in MiXCR, keeping a single row per CDR3 protein. The sample carries 1.4 million to 1.5 million distinct CDR3 sequences, about 40% recorded once. The V gene is TRBV27, the J gene TRBJ2-3; the D is unclear. The sequence was obtained from a woman aged 18 to 35 in good health. The sample was blood. The CDR3 loop is CASRPGPGLGPDTQYF. DNA for the CDR3: TGTGCCAGCAGACCCGGGCCGGGTCTCGGTCCAGATACGCAGTATTTT.